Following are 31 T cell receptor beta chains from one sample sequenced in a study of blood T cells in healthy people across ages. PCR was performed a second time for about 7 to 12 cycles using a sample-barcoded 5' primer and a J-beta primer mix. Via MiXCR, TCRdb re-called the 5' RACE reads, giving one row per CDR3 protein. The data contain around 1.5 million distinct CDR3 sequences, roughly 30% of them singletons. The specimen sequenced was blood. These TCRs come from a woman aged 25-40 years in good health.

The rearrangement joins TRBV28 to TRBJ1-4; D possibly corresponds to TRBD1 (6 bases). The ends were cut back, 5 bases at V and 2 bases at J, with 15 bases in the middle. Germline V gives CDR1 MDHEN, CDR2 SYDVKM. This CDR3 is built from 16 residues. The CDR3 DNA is TGTGCCAGCAGTGCCGGACAGAAACCCACTAATGAAAAACTGTTTTTT. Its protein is CASSAGQKPTNEKLFF.

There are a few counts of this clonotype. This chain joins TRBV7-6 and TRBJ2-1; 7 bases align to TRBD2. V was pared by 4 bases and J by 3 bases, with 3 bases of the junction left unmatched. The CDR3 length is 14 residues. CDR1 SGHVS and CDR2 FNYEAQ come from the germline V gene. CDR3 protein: CASSSREDYNEQFF. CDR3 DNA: TGTGCCAGCAGCTCTCGGGAGGACTACAATGAGCAGTTCTTC. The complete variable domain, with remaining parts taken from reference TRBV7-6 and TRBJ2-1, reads GAGVSQSPRYKVTKRGQDVALRCDPISGHVSLYWYRQALGQGPEFLTYFNYEAQQDKSGLPNDRFSAERPEGSISTLTIQRTEQRDSAMYRCASSSREDYNEQFFGPGTRLTVL.

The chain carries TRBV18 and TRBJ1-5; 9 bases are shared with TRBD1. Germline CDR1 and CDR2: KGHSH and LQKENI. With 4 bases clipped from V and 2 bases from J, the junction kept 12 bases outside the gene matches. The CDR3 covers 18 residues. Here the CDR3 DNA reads TGTGCCAGCTCACTCCTCTTCCGGGACAGGGTGGGCAATCAGCCCCAGCATTTT. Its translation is CASSLLFRDRVGNQPQHF.

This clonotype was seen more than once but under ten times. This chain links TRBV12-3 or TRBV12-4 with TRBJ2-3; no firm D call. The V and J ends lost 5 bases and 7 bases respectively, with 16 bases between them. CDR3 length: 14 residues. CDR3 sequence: CASSPNLKRNTQYF. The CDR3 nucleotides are TGTGCCAGCAGTCCTAACCTAAAGAGAAATACGCAGTATTTT.

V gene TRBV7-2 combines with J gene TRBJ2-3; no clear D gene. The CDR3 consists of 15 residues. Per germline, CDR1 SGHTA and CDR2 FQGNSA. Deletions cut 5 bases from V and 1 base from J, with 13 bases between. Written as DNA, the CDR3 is TGTGCCAGCAGCCCAAAGTTGCCAGGCACAGATACGCAGTATTTT. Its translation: CASSPKLPGTDTQYF. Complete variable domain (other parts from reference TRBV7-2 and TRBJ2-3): GAGVSQSPSNKVTEKGKDVELRCDPISGHTALYWYRQSLGQGLEFLIYFQGNSAPDKSGLPSDRFSAERTGGSVSTLTIQRTQQEDSAVYLCASSPKLPGTDTQYFGPGTRLTVL.

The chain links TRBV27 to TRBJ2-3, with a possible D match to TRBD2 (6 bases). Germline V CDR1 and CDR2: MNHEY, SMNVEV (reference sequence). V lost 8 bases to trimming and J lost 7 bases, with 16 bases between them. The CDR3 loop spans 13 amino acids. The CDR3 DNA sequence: TGTGCCAGCGGGAGGACTGGGGGGTATACGCAGTATTTT. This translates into CASGRTGGYTQYF.

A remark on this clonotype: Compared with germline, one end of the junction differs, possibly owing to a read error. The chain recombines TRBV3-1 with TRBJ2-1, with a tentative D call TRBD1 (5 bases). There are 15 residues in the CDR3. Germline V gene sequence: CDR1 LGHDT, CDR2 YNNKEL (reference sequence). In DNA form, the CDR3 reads TGTGCCAGCACCCAAGGGGCAGGGAAGGCCAATGAGCAGTTCTTC. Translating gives CASTQGAGKANEQFF.

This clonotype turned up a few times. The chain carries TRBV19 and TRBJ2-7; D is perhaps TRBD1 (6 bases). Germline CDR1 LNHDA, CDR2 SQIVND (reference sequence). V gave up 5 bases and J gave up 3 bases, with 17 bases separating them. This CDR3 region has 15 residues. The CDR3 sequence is CASSHRLRTDYEQYF. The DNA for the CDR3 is TGTGCCAGTAGTCACCGACTCAGGACAGACTACGAGCAGTACTTC.

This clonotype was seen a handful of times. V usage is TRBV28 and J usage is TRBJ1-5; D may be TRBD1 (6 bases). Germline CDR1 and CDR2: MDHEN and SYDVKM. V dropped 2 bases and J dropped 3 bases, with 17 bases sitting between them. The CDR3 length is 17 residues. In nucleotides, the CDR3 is TGTGCCAGCAGTTTAAGAGGGGGTTATTTTAACAATCAGCCCCAGCATTTT. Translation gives CASSLRGGYFNNQPQHF.

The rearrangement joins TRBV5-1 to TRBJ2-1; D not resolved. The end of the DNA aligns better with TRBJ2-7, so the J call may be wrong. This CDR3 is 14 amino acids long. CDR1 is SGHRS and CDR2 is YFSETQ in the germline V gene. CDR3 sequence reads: CASSLEVAYNEQYF. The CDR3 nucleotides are TGCGCCAGCAGCTTAGAGGTCGCCTACAATGAGCAGTACTTC.

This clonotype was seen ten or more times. The CDR3 DNA reads as TGCAGTGCTAGCGCAACTAGCGGGGTTTACGAGCAGTACTTC. As protein: CSASATSGVYEQYF. This chain connects TRBV20-1 to TRBJ2-7; 10 nucleotides agree with TRBD2. The CDR3 covers 14 residues. V dropped 3 bases and J dropped 4; count of bases not matched to a gene: 6. CDR1 DFQATT and CDR2 SNEGSKA come from the germline V gene (reference sequence).

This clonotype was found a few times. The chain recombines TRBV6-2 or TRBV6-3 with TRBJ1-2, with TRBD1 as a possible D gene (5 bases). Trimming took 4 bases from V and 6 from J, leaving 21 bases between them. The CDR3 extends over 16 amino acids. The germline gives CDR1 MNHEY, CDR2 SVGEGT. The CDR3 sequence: CASSSAARALGNGYTF. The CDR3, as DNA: TGTGCCAGCAGTTCCGCCGCCAGGGCCCTCGGGAATGGCTACACCTTC.

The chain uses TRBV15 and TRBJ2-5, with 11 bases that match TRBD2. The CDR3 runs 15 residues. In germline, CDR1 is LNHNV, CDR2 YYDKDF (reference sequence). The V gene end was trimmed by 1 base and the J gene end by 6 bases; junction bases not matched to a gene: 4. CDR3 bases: TGTGCCACCAGCAGAGCGACTAGCGGGACTAAGACCCAGTACTTC. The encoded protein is CATSRATSGTKTQYF.

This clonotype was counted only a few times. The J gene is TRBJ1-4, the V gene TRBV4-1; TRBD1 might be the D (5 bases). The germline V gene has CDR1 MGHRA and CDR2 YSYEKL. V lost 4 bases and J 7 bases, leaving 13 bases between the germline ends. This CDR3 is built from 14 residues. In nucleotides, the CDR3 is TGCGCCAGCAGCCCGCTTCAGGGTGGTGAAAAACTGTTTTTT. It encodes CASSPLQGGEKLFF.

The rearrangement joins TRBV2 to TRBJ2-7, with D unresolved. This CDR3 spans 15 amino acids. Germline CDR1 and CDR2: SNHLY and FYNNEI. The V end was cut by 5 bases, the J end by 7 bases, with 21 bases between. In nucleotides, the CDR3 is TGTGCCAGCAGTCAGGCCGGTAGAGAAGGTGGGGAGCAGTACTTC. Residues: CASSQAGREGGEQYF. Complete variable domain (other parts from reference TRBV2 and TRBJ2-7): EPEVTQTPSHQVTQMGQEVILRCVPISNHLYFYWYRQILGQKVEFLVSFYNNEISEKSEIFDDQFSVERPDGSNFTLKIRSTKLEDSAMYFCASSQAGREGGEQYFGPGTRLTVT.

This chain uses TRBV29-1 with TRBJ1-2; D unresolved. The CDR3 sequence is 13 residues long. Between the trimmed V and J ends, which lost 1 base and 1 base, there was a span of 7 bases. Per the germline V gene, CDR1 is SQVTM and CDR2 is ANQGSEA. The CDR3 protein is CSVEVGNNYGYTF. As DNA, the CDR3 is TGCAGCGTTGAAGTTGGCAATAACTATGGCTACACCTTC.

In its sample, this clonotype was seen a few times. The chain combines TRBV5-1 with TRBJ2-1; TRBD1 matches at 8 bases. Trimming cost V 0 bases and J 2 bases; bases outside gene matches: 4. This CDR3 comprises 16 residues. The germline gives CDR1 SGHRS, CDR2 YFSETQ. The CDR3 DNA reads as TGCGCCAGCAGCTTGGGCGGACAGGGCCCCTACAATGAGCAGTTCTTC. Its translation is CASSLGGQGPYNEQFF.

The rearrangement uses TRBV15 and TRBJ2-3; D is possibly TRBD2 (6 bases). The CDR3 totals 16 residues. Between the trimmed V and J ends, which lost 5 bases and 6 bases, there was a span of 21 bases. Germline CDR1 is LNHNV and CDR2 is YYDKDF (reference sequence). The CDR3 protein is CATSATPGLLGDTQYF. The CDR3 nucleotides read TGTGCCACCAGCGCGACCCCGGGACTGTTGGGTGATACGCAGTATTTT.

CDR3 in amino acids: CSARSPGQGNGYTF. CDR3 nucleotide sequence: TGCAGTGCGAGAAGCCCGGGACAGGGGAATGGCTACACCTTC. The chain carries TRBV20-1 and TRBJ1-2; 10 bases align to TRBD1. CDR3 length: 14 amino acids. Trimming removed 6 bases from V and 6 bases from J; junction bases left unmatched: 10. From germline, CDR1 is DFQATT and CDR2 SNEGSKA (reference sequence).

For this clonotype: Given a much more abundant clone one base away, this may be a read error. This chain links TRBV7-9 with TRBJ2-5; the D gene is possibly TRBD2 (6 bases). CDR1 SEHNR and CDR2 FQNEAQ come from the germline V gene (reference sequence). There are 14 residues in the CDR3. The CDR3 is CASSPEGIGEAQYF. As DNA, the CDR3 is TGTGCCAGCAGCCCGGAGGGTATCGGAGAGGCCCAGTACTTC. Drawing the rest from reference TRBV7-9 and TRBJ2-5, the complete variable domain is DTGVSQNPRHKITKRGQNVTFRCDPISEHNRLYWYRQTLGQGPEFLTYFQNEAQLEKSRLLSDRFSAERPKGSFSTLEIQRTEQGDSAMYLCASSPEGIGEAQYFGPGTRLLVL.

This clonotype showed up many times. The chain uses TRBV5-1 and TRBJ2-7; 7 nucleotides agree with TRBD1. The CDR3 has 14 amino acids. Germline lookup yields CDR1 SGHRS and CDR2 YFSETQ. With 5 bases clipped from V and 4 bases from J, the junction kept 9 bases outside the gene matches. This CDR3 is CASSTDRAKYEQYF. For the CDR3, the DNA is TGCGCCAGCAGTACCGACAGGGCGAAGTACGAGCAGTACTTC.

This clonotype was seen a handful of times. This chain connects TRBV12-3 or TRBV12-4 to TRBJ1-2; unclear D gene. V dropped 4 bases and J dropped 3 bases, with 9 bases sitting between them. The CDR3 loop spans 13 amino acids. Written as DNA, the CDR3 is TGTGCCAGCAGTTCCGGTTTAGACTATGGCTACACCTTC. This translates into CASSSGLDYGYTF.

CDR3 region: CASSQGRTSGAYNEQFF. The CDR3 bases are TGCGCCAGCAGCCAAGGTCGGACTAGCGGGGCTTACAATGAGCAGTTCTTC. The chain links TRBV4-1 to TRBJ2-1; 12 bases map to TRBD2. The CDR3 totals 17 residues. Germline V gene data show CDR1 as MGHRA and CDR2 as YSYEKL. The trim removed 1 base at V and 4 bases at J, leaving 5 bases unmatched.

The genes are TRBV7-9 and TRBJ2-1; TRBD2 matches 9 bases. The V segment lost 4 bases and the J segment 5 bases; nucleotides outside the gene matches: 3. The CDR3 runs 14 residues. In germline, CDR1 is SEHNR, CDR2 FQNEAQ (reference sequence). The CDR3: CASSSGTSNNEQFF. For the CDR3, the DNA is TGTGCCAGCAGCTCCGGGACTAGCAACAATGAGCAGTTCTTC.

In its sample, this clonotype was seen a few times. This CDR3 reads CASSEAGTGISGANVLTF. In DNA, the CDR3 is TGTGCCAGCAGCGAGGCCGGGACAGGAATCTCTGGGGCCAACGTCCTGACTTTC. V is TRBV9 and J is TRBJ2-6; TRBD1 matches at 8 bases. There are 18 residues in the CDR3. Trimming at V came to 3 bases and at J to 0 bases, leaving 8 bases not matched to a gene. CDR1 and CDR2 from the germline V gene are SGDLS and YYNGEE.

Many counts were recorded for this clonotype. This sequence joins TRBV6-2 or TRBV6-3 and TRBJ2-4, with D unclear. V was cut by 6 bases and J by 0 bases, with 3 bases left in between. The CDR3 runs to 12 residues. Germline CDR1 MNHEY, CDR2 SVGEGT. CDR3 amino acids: CASSRAKNIQYF. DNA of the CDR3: TGTGCCAGCAGCCGAGCCAAAAACATTCAGTACTTC.

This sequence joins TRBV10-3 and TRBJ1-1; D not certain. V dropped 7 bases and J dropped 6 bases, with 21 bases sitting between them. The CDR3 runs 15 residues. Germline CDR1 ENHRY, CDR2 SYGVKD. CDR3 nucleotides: TGTGCCATCATGAGCGGTTCGGGGAGTCTGGCTGAAGCTTTCTTT. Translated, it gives CAIMSGSGSLAEAFF.

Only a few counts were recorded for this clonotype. The CDR3 region is CASSFVTSGRGHEQYF. The CDR3 DNA is TGTGCCAGCAGTTTTGTTACTAGCGGGAGGGGCCACGAGCAGTACTTC. The chain employs TRBV27 and TRBJ2-7, with 13 bases aligning to TRBD2. Germline V gives CDR1 MNHEY, CDR2 SMNVEV (reference sequence). CDR3 length equals 16 residues. J was trimmed by 5 bases and V by 3 bases; bases with no gene match: 7.

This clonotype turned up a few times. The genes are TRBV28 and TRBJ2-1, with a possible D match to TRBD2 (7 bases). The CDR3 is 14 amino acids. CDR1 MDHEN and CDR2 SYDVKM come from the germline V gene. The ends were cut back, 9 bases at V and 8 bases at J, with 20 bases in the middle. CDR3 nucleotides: TGTGCCAGTGCTTGGGGGGGGGCCGGTGATGAGCAGTTCTTC. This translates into CASAWGGAGDEQFF.

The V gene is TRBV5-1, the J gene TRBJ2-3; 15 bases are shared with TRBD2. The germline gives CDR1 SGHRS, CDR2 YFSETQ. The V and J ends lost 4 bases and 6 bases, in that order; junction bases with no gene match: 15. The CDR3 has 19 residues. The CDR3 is CASSLGLAGGPMIGDTQYF. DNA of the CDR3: TGCGCCAGCAGCCTGGGACTAGCGGGAGGCCCTATGATAGGGGATACGCAGTATTTT.

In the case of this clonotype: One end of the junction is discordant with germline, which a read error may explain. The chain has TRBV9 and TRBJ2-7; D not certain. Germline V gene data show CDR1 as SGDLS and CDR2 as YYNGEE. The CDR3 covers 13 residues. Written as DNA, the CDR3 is TGTGCCAGCAGCGTAAGCGTCTCCAACGAGCAGTACTTC. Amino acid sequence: CASSVSVSNEQYF.